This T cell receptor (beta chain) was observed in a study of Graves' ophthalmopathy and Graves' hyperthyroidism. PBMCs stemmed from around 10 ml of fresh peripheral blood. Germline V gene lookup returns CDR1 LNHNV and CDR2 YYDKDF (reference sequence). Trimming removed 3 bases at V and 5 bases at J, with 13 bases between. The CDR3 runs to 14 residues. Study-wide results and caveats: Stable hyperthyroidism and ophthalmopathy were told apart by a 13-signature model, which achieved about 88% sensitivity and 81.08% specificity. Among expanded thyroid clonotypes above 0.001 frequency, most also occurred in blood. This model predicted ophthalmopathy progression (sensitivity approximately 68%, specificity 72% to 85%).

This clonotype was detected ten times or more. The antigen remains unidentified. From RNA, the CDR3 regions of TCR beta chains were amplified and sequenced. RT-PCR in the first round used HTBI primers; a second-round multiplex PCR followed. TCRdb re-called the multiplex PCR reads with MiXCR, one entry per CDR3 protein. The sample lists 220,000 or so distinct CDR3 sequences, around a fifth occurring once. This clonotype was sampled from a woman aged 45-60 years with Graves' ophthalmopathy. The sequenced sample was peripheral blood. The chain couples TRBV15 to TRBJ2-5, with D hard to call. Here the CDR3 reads CATSRSAVRETQYF. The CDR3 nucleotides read TGTGCCACCAGCAGGTCGGCCGTCCGTGAGACCCAGTACTTC.